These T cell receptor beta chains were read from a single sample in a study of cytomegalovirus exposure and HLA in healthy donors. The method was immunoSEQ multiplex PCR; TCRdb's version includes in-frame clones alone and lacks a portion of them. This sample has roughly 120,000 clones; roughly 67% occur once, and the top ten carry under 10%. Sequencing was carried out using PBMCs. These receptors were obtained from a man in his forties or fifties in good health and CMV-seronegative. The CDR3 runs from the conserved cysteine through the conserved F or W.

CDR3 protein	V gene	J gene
CASSLFPYGGATDTQYF	TRBV7-9	TRBJ2-3
CASSTPGGLADLSNTGELFF	TRBV7-3	TRBJ2-2
CASSPGTSGGAGGELFF	TRBV4-3	TRBJ2-2
CASSHRQWAGGEGGYTF	TRBV7-2	TRBJ1-2
CASSLAVRGLETQYF	TRBV7-8	TRBJ2-5
CASSEWQALTNEKLFF	TRBV25-1	TRBJ1-4
CASSRTSEGAYTGELFF	TRBV7-3	TRBJ2-2
CASTPTGLSYGYTF	TRBV5-1	TRBJ1-2
CASSLAGSYNEQFF	TRBV5-6	TRBJ2-1
CASSPGQGGGSPLHF	TRBV19	TRBJ1-6
CASSRGGEKLFF	TRBV7-8	TRBJ1-4
CASGPREGLNYGYTF	TRBV12-5	TRBJ1-2
CASSPGGGGAFF	TRBV9	TRBJ1-1
CASSLTGEGGYTF	TRBV7-6	TRBJ1-2
CATWQDTEAFF	TRBV10-3	TRBJ1-1
CASSFFLAGGSNTGELFF	TRBV27	TRBJ2-2
CASSDRGKGEQYF	TRBV19	TRBJ2-7
CASSEVPGGEKLFF	TRBV6-1	TRBJ1-4
CASSPDGLAGGRVEQTQYF	TRBV11-2	TRBJ2-5
CASSRSNRDEQYF	TRBV6-5	TRBJ2-7
CASSLLPNPYEQYF	TRBV7-3	TRBJ2-7
CASIRRGKFYGYTF	TRBV6-4	TRBJ1-2
CASSSVSGGAWDEQFF	TRBV7-2	TRBJ2-1
CASSLGTGGGYEQYF	TRBV7-3	TRBJ2-7
CASSTSGTPSNQPQHF	TRBV5-5	TRBJ1-5
CASSFRAGGATGNTEAFF	TRBV7-2	TRBJ1-1
CASGQGDEQYF	TRBV6-5	TRBJ2-7
CASSPFRGGAYEQYF	TRBV5-1	TRBJ2-7
CASSIPGDGNSPLHF	TRBV19	TRBJ1-6
CATGGTLDDQPQHF	TRBV10-3	TRBJ1-5
CASSTLHGQPQHF	TRBV19	TRBJ1-5
CASSEDRDAYEQYF	TRBV6-5	TRBJ2-7
CASSRDSTDTQYF	TRBV7-2	TRBJ2-3
CASSSGTNYEQYF	TRBV5-6	TRBJ2-7
CASSEGTSRRTDTQYF	TRBV6-1	TRBJ2-3
CASTYRVTGELFF	TRBV6-1	TRBJ2-2
CASSLGNRETNYGYTF	TRBV7-9	TRBJ1-2
CASSFTGGSNNEQFF	TRBV7-9	TRBJ2-1
CASSLDRSYGYTF	TRBV5-1	TRBJ1-2
CASSLDRGGPYEQYF	TRBV4-3	TRBJ2-7
CASSALTSGGARSTDTQYF	TRBV27	TRBJ2-3
CASSTGVEEKLFF	TRBV9	TRBJ1-4
CASSWGPLTGGPNEQFF	TRBV5-1	TRBJ2-1
CASRALDTQYF	TRBV28	TRBJ2-3
CASSPGTGGETQYF	TRBV4-1	TRBJ2-5
CATSRETLLRVENSPLHF	TRBV15	TRBJ1-6
CASSDIGGTNEKLFF	TRBV2	TRBJ1-4
CASSQEMLGNEQFF	TRBV4-2	TRBJ2-1
CASSLAGGQGAYEQYF	TRBV5-1	TRBJ2-7
CASSLGSGGAAETQYF	TRBV2	TRBJ2-5
CASSTTGGYNEQFF	TRBV7-9	TRBJ2-1
CASSSPRPDQETQYF	TRBV7-6	TRBJ2-5
CASSLPFGNQPQHF	TRBV28	TRBJ1-5
CASSGRLAGTDTQYF	TRBV9	TRBJ2-3
CASSPANYNEQFF	TRBV7-2	TRBJ2-1
CASSSTGLDTQYF	TRBV13	TRBJ2-3